Below, 10 T cell receptor beta chains from the same sample are listed, as sequenced in a study of T-cell reconstitution after alpha-beta-depleted transplantation in children (dated by TCRdb to 2016 to 2017). This sample's treatment or condition label indicates: allogeneic hematopoietic cell transplantation with graft depleted of TCRalphabeta T cells and CD19 B cells. The method behind the library was PCR. Data came from an Illumina HiSeq 2500. TCR libraries were prepared with molecular barcoding, using unique molecular identifiers to normalize TCRbeta repertoire quantification. TCRdb ran its own pipeline on the public reads, namely fastp trimming at Q25 and MiXCR clone calling, and kept in-frame beta chains. Every distinct CDR3 protein forms one entry, paired with its most common genes and DNA. The sample profile shows about 980,000 distinct CDR3 sequences; around 30% of them were found once. Of the sample, 28% falls within the top ten clones.

Sequenced here: PBMCs, mostly from graft donor cells, sampled 360 days after TCRalphabeta/CD19-depleted stem cell transplant. These receptors all come from a boy under two years old who had a stem cell transplant for SCID, so the T cells may come from the graft donor.

This rearrangement joins TRBV5-5 to TRBJ2-2; D is tentatively TRBD1 or TRBD2 (5 bases each). CDR3 length equals 13 residues. Trimming cost V 7 bases and J 2 bases, with 9 bases left between them. The V gene's germline CDR1 is SGHKS and CDR2 YYEKEE (reference sequence). CDR3 region: CASGTVNTGELFF. The DNA of the CDR3 is TGTGCCAGCGGGACGGTTAACACCGGGGAGCTGTTTTTT.

This clonotype has just a few counts. The chain links TRBV12-3 or TRBV12-4 to TRBJ2-3; 7 nucleotides match TRBD2. Germline trimming cut 3 bases from V and 4 bases from J; bases unmatched to any gene: 13. The CDR3 has 17 amino acids. For the CDR3, the DNA is TGTGCCAGCAGTTTCCTTCCCCCGGGACTATCCTCAGATACGCAGTATTTT. It codes for CASSFLPPGLSSDTQYF.

The chain links TRBV20-1 to TRBJ2-1, with 14 positions matching TRBD2. The CDR3 is made up of 16 amino acids. J lost 4 bases, V lost 3 bases, and 5 bases had no gene match. Per the germline V gene, CDR1 is DFQATT and CDR2 is SNEGSKA (reference sequence). CDR3 coding DNA: TGCAGTGCTAGGTTCGGACTAGCGGGGGGTTACAATGAGCAGTTCTTC. Its protein product is CSARFGLAGGYNEQFF.

The chain uses TRBV6-2 or TRBV6-3 and TRBJ2-7; D unclear. The V end was cut by 6 bases, the J end by 5 bases, with 8 bases between. The CDR3 consists of 11 residues. Per the germline V gene, CDR1 is MNHEY and CDR2 is SVGEGT. The CDR3 protein is CASSFYHEQYF. The CDR3 DNA is TGTGCCAGCAGCTTCTACCACGAGCAGTACTTC.

The chain recombines TRBV4-2 with TRBJ2-1; 8 bases align to TRBD2. CDR1 LGHNA and CDR2 YNFKEQ come from the germline V gene. The CDR3 spans 17 residues. Unmatched junction bases numbered 15, after V lost 4 bases and J lost 7 bases. Here the CDR3 reads CASSPRGTSGWMNEQFF. For the CDR3, the DNA is TGTGCCAGCAGCCCCCGGGGAACTAGCGGATGGATGAATGAGCAGTTCTTC.

J is TRBJ1-6 and V is TRBV11-2; D gene unclear. Trimming took 1 base from V and 2 from J, leaving 6 bases between them. Germline values: CDR1 SGHAT, CDR2 FQNNGV. The CDR3 contains 15 residues. The DNA of the CDR3 is TGTGCCAGCAGCTTAGTGAGCGCCTATAATTCACCCCTCCACTTT. The encoded protein is CASSLVSAYNSPLHF.

This clonotype showed up many times. This chain uses TRBV27 with TRBJ2-1; the D gene is possibly TRBD1 (7 bases). The V and J ends lost 5 bases and 0 bases respectively, with 11 bases between them. This CDR3 is built from 15 residues. Germline CDR1 and CDR2: MNHEY and SMNVEV (reference sequence). The CDR3 reads CASSPGGLSYNEQFF. The CDR3 DNA reads TGTGCCAGCAGTCCAGGGGGGCTCTCCTACAATGAGCAGTTCTTC.

This clonotype occurred a few times. This chain uses TRBV29-1 with TRBJ1-1; 7 bases line up with TRBD1. Looked up from germline, CDR1 is SQVTM and CDR2 is ANQGSEA. V dropped 5 bases and J dropped 4; count of bases not matched to a gene: 13. The CDR3 covers 15 residues. CDR3 DNA: TGCAGCGTTAATCCACAGGGGCTTAAGAGCACTGAAGCTTTCTTT. It translates to CSVNPQGLKSTEAFF.

This chain connects TRBV2 to TRBJ2-1, with 8 bases aligning to TRBD1. Germline loops: CDR1 SNHLY, CDR2 FYNNEI. CDR3 length equals 16 residues. The V gene end was trimmed by 2 bases and the J gene end by 2 bases; junction bases not matched to a gene: 5. For the CDR3, the DNA is TGTGCCAGCAGTGAACTGGGACAGGCCGCCTACAATGAGCAGTTCTTC. Its translation is CASSELGQAAYNEQFF.

This clonotype appeared a few times. The rearrangement joins TRBV20-1 to TRBJ1-1; D not resolved. The germline V and J ends were trimmed by 4 bases and 0 bases, with 18 bases remaining between them. The CDR3 loop spans 16 amino acids. In germline, CDR1 is DFQATT, CDR2 SNEGSKA (reference sequence). The CDR3 loop reads CSAKRGVILMNTEAFF. CDR3 in DNA: TGCAGTGCTAAACGGGGAGTAATCCTAATGAACACTGAAGCTTTCTTT.